The clone carrying this TCR beta chain was detected ten times or more. The study enrolled ophthalmopathy donors with moderate-to-severe activity, CAS ≥3, NOSPECS ≥4 and duration under 3 months. The CDR3 covers 14 residues. CDR1 is MNHNS, CDR2 SASEGT, per germline. V was clipped by 6 bases and J by 6 bases, with 17 bases between them. These data originate in a study of Graves' ophthalmopathy and Graves' hyperthyroidism. The authors amplified TCR beta CDR3 regions from RNA transcripts. Second-round multiplex PCR followed a first-round RT-PCR using HTBI primers. TCRdb passed the multiplex PCR reads through MiXCR, listing each CDR3 protein once. Of 340,000 or so distinct CDR3 sequences in the sample, 17% were seen once.

The TCR sequence derives from an adult man with Graves' ophthalmopathy. Sequenced input: peripheral blood. The chain links TRBV6-1 to TRBJ1-1; no clear D gene. DNA for the CDR3: TGTGCCAGCAGGGCGATAGAGGCGTCCCCTGAAGCTTTCTTT. Its translation: CASRAIEASPEAFF.